This TCR beta chain was sequenced during a study of shared clonotypes between healthy human individuals. Comments on this clone: Mismatch with germline at one junction end may stem from a read error.

Every immunoSEQ plate was one replicate of a subset's evenly spread DNA. The replicate PCRs on unsorted PBMC were given 250 to 350 ng DNA, which is 25,000 to 30,000 T cell genomes. Per the study methods: ImmunoSEQ gave junction-only sequences without quality scores, so filtering differed. Clones were sequenced by immunoSEQ multiplex PCR, and TCRdb holds only the in-frame ones, with some missing. V, J and clone size derive from that table, while D and trimming were established from the DNA sequence. The sample has roughly 480,000 clones, about 80% seen once. The specimen sequenced was PBMCs. The TCR was taken from a woman aged 40 to 50 in good health. Some clones in this sample may be carry-over from other donors' samples.

The CDR3 bases are TGCGCCAGCAGCCAAGAGATCGGGAGTTCCGGCGAGCAGTACTTC. Protein product: CASSQEIGSSGEQYF. This chain connects TRBV7-9 to TRBJ2-7; perhaps TRBD2 as D (6 bases). The CDR3 loop spans 15 amino acids. The germline gives CDR1 SEHNR, CDR2 FQNEAQ (reference sequence).